The 18 T cell receptor beta chains below come from one sample, sequenced in a study of cytomegalovirus exposure and HLA in healthy donors. The primer mix had 60 Vbeta and 13 Jbeta primers. Clones were read by immunoSEQ multiplex PCR, and TCRdb kept only the in-frame ones, dropping some. The profile shows some 57,000 clones, 80% to 90% of them singletons. The source material was PBMCs. These receptors were taken from a man aged 25 to 40 in good health and CMV-seropositive.

This chain links TRBV5-6 with TRBJ2-2, with unresolved D. V gave up 0 bases and J gave up 8 bases, with 8 bases separating them. Germline V CDR1 and CDR2: SGHDT, YYEEEE. The CDR3 is made up of 13 amino acids. CDR3 bases: TGTGCCAGCAGCTTGGCCAACGGGGGGGAGCTGTTTTTT. It yields the protein CASSLANGGELFF.

The chain carries TRBV28 and TRBJ1-2; D unclear. Germline V gene sequence: CDR1 MDHEN, CDR2 SYDVKM. V was trimmed by 3 bases and J by 1 base, leaving 12 bases between them. This CDR3 spans 15 amino acids. The CDR3 DNA follows: TGTGCCAGCAGTTTGAGACGGGTCGGTAACTATGGCTACACCTTC. This sequence encodes CASSLRRVGNYGYTF.

This clone was observed a handful of times. The chain employs TRBV18 and TRBJ2-1, with 7 positions matching TRBD1. The V segment lost 2 bases and the J segment 3 bases; nucleotides outside the gene matches: 1. CDR3 size: 14 residues. Germline V gene data show CDR1 as KGHSH and CDR2 as LQKENI. CDR3 protein: CASSPTGDYNEQFF. CDR3 DNA: TGTGCCAGCTCACCAACAGGGGACTACAATGAGCAGTTCTTC.

The chain carries TRBV7-9 and TRBJ2-5; TRBD2 agrees at 9 bases. After removal of 0 bases from V and 2 bases from J, the junction contained 4 bases not matched to a gene. The CDR3 runs 16 residues. Germline loops: CDR1 SEHNR, CDR2 FQNEAQ (reference sequence). The CDR3 region has the DNA TGTGCCAGCAGCTTAGCGCCTAGCGGGGCTCAAGAGACCCAGTACTTC. This translates into CASSLAPSGAQETQYF.

J is TRBJ2-1 and V is TRBV7-9, with TRBD2 matching over 14 bases. CDR3 length: 15 residues. The ends lost 8 bases at V and 7 bases at J; junction bases unmatched: 7. Germline V gene data show CDR1 as SEHNR and CDR2 as FQNEAQ (reference sequence). CDR3 bases: TGTGCCAGCTCCGGGACTAGCGGGAGTAGGAATGAGCAGTTCTTC. This encodes CASSGTSGSRNEQFF. Full variable domain (outside the CDR3, taken from reference TRBV7-9 and TRBJ2-1): DTGVSQNPRHKITKRGQNVTFRCDPISEHNRLYWYRQTLGQGPEFLTYFQNEAQLEKSRLLSDRFSAERPKGSFSTLEIQRTEQGDSAMYLCASSGTSGSRNEQFFGPGTRLTVL.

The V and J genes are TRBV5-1 and TRBJ2-1; unclear D gene. The germline V gene encodes CDR1 SGHRS and CDR2 YFSETQ. V was shortened by 2 bases and J by 15 bases, with 12 bases between the two germline ends. This CDR3 spans 11 amino acids. The CDR3 spells CASSFESVRFF. CDR3 coding DNA: TGCGCCAGCAGCTTCGAATCCGTGCGGTTCTTC. Full variable domain (missing parts from reference TRBV5-1 and TRBJ2-1): KAGVTQTPRYLIKTRGQQVTLSCSPISGHRSVSWYQQTPGQGLQFLFEYFSETQRNKGNFPGRFSGRQFSNSRSEMNVSTLELGDSALYLCASSFESVRFFGPGTRLTVL.

The chain joins TRBV6-4 to TRBJ2-3; D unresolved. There are 14 residues in the CDR3. CDR1 is MRHNA, CDR2 SNTAGT, per germline. V gave up 5 bases and J gave up 2 bases, with 11 bases separating them. CDR3 DNA sequence: TGTGCCAGCAGTACTTTTGCCGACACAGATACGCAGTATTTT. Translating it yields CASSTFADTDTQYF.

This clone is medium-sized (0.01 to 0.1%) by share. The J gene is TRBJ2-5, the V gene TRBV7-6, with 7 bases matching TRBD1. With V trimmed by 5 bases and J by 2 bases, 2 bases remained unmatched. The germline V gene encodes CDR1 SGHVS and CDR2 FNYEAQ. The CDR3 loop spans 13 amino acids. CDR3 in amino acids: CASSGTEQETQYF. CDR3 DNA: TGTGCCAGCAGCGGGACAGAACAAGAGACCCAGTACTTC.

The chain couples TRBV11-2 to TRBJ2-5; D might be TRBD2 (5 bases). Trimming stripped 1 base from V and 4 bases from J, with 7 bases between. Germline CDR1 SGHAT, CDR2 FQNNGV. The length of the CDR3 is 13 residues. The CDR3 here is CASSLGGLETQYF. CDR3 DNA sequence: TGTGCCAGCAGCTTAGGAGGGCTAGAGACCCAGTACTTC.

This clone came up once. The chain recombines TRBV11-2 with TRBJ2-1; TRBD2 matches 8 bases. Germline V gene data show CDR1 as SGHAT and CDR2 as FQNNGV. V shed 1 base and J 9 bases; nucleotides not matched to a gene: 8. This CDR3 is built from 15 residues. DNA of the CDR3: TGTGCCAGCAGCTTAGCGGGGAGCGGGAGCGGTGAGCAGTTCTTC. Translating it yields CASSLAGSGSGEQFF. The whole variable domain, filled in from reference TRBV11-2 and TRBJ2-1, reads EAGVAQSPRYKIIEKRQSVAFWCNPISGHATLYWYQQILGQGPKLLIQFQNNGVVDDSQLPKDRFSAERLKGVDSTLKIQPAKLEDSAVYLCASSLAGSGSGEQFFGPGTRLTVL.

V and J are TRBV6-1 and TRBJ2-7; 7 nucleotides line up with TRBD1. The CDR3 is 15 amino acids. CDR1 is MNHNS and CDR2 is SASEGT in the germline V gene. With 5 bases clipped from V and 0 bases from J, the junction kept 7 bases outside the gene matches. The CDR3 here is CASSFGQESSYEQYF. The DNA of the CDR3 is TGTGCCAGCAGTTTTGGACAGGAGAGCTCCTACGAGCAGTACTTC.

The chain combines TRBV10-3 with TRBJ2-3; 11 positions match TRBD2. With 3 bases clipped from V and 3 bases from J, the junction kept 5 bases outside the gene matches. The CDR3 covers 16 residues. Looked up from germline, CDR1 is ENHRY and CDR2 is SYGVKD. As DNA, the CDR3 is TGTGCCATCAGTGATACTAGCGGGAGCCCAACAGATACGCAGTATTTT. It is translated as CAISDTSGSPTDTQYF.

V is TRBV5-4 and J is TRBJ2-7, with TRBD1 matching 8 bases. The CDR3 has 14 residues. Germline V gives CDR1 SGHNT, CDR2 YYREEE (reference sequence). The J segment lost 3 bases and the V segment lost 3 bases, leaving 5 bases of the junction unmatched. CDR3 nucleotide sequence: TGTGCCAGCAGCTCCCGGGACAGGATCTACGAGCAGTACTTC. Protein sequence: CASSSRDRIYEQYF.

The sample holds a few counts of this clone. The chain recombines TRBV6-6 with TRBJ2-7; TRBD1 matches 9 bases. V lost 4 bases and J lost 3; bases outside the gene matches: 4. The CDR3 contains 14 residues. CDR1 is MNHNY, CDR2 SVGAGI, per germline (reference sequence). The CDR3 spells CASSLGQGSYEQYF. The DNA of the CDR3 is TGTGCCAGCAGTTTGGGACAGGGAAGCTACGAGCAGTACTTC.

This chain uses TRBV29-1 with TRBJ2-3; 8 bases match TRBD2. This CDR3 is 15 amino acids long. J gave up 1 base and V 4 bases, and 7 bases lay outside the gene matches. Germline CDR1 is SQVTM and CDR2 is ANQGSEA. The CDR3 sequence: CSVVAGKVGTDTQYF. The CDR3 coding sequence is TGCAGCGTTGTAGCGGGAAAAGTTGGCACAGATACGCAGTATTTT.

This clone has more than one count but fewer than ten. V gene TRBV11-3 combines with J gene TRBJ2-2; 12 bases agree with TRBD2. The CDR3 totals 15 residues. In germline, CDR1 is SGHNT, CDR2 YENEEA. V lost 6 bases, J lost 7 bases, and 6 bases stayed unmatched. This CDR3 reads CASSQGLAGHGELFF. The CDR3 DNA reads TGTGCCAGCAGTCAAGGACTAGCGGGACACGGGGAGCTGTTTTTT.

The chain combines TRBV5-6 with TRBJ2-2; 8 nucleotides match TRBD2. The J segment lost 5 bases and the V segment lost 0 bases, leaving 3 bases of the junction unmatched. The germline gives CDR1 SGHDT, CDR2 YYEEEE. The CDR3 has 15 amino acids. CDR3 loop: CASSLARGGTGELFF. The CDR3 region has the DNA TGTGCCAGCAGCTTGGCCCGGGGGGGTACCGGGGAGCTGTTTTTT.

The chain uses TRBV10-3 and TRBJ2-5, with D possibly being TRBD2 (5 bases). The CDR3 is 15 residues long. Germline CDR1 is ENHRY and CDR2 is SYGVKD. V lost 2 bases and J 1 base, leaving 11 bases between the germline ends. Here the CDR3 DNA reads TGTGCCATCAGTGAGGAGGTCGGACTCCAAGAGACCCAGTACTTC. It is translated as CAISEEVGLQETQYF.